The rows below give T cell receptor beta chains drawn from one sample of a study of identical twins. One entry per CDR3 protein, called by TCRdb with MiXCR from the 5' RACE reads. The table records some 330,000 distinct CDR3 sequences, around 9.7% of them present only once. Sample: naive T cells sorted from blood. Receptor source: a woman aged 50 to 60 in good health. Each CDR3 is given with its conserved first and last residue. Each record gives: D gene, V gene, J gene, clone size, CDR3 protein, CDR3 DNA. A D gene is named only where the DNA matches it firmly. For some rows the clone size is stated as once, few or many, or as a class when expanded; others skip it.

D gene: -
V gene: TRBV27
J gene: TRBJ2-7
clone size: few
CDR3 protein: CASSLGLVQYF
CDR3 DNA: TGTGCCAGCAGTTTGGGGCTCGTGCAGTACTTC

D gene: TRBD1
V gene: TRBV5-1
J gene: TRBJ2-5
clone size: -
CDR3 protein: CASSLNRAGGQETQYF
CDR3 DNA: TGCGCCAGCAGCTTGAATAGGGCAGGGGGCCAAGAGACCCAGTACTTC

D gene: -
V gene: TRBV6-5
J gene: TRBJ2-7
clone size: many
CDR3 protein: CASSYGDSTYEQYF
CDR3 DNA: TGTGCCAGCAGTTACGGAGACAGCACCTACGAGCAGTACTTC

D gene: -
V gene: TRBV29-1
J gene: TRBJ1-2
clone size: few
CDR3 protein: CSVGFMDPVRGYTF
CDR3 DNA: TGCAGCGTGGGGTTCATGGACCCGGTGAGGGGCTACACCTTC

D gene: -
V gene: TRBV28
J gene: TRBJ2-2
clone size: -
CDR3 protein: CASSVTGETGELFF
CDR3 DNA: TGTGCCAGCAGCGTGACAGGAGAAACCGGGGAGCTGTTTTTT

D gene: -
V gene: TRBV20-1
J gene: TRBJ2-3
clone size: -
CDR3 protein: CSARGGIQASTDTQYF
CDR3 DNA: TGCAGTGCTAGAGGGGGGATACAGGCGAGCACAGATACGCAGTATTTT

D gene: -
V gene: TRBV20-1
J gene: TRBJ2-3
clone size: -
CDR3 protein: CSARPGSTDTQYF
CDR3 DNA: TGCAGTGCTAGACCCGGTTCCACAGATACGCAGTATTTT

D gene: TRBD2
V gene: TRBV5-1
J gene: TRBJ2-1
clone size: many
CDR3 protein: CASSTPASGLYEQFF
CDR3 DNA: TGCGCCAGCAGCACCCCGGCTAGCGGTCTATATGAGCAGTTCTTC

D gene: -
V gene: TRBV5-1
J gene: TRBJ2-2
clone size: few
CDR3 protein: CASSFSRTGELFF
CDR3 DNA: TGCGCCAGCAGCTTTAGTCGCACCGGGGAGCTGTTTTTT

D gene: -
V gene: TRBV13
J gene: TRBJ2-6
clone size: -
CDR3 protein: CASSLVGQINSGANVLTF
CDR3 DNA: TGTGCCAGCAGCTTAGTGGGACAAATTAACTCTGGGGCCAACGTCCTGACTTTC

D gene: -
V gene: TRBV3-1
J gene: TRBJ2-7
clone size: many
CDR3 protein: CASSQDPGRDLGQYF
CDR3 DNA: TGTGCCAGCAGCCAAGACCCCGGACGGGATCTGGGGCAGTACTTC

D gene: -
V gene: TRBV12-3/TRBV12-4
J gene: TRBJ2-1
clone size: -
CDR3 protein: CASRMWGTDSYNEQFF
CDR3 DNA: TGTGCCAGCCGAATGTGGGGGACGGATTCCTACAATGAGCAGTTCTTC

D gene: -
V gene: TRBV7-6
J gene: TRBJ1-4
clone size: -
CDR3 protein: CASSPLFVSEKLFF
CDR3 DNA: TGTGCCAGCAGCCCCCTATTCGTCAGTGAAAAACTGTTTTTT

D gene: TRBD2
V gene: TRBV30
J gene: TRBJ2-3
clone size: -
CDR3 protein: CATVAGDTQYF
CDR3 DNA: TGTGCCACAGTAGCGGGAGATACGCAGTATTTT

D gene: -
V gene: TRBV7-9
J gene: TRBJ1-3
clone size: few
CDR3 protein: CASSLVTSTIYF
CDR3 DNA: TGTGCCAGCAGCTTAGTTACGTCCACCATATATTTT

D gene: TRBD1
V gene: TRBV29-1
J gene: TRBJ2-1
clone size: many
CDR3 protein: CSGVQGGEQFF
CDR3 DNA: TGCAGCGGTGTACAGGGGGGTGAGCAGTTCTTC

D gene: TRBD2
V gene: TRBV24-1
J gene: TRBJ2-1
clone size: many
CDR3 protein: CATSDLSRASGRTYNEQFF
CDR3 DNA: TGTGCCACCAGTGATTTGAGTCGGGCTAGCGGGAGGACCTACAATGAGCAGTTCTTC

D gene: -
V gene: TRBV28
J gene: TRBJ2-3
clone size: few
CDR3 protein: CASSLTLMEDTQYF
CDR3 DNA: TGTGCCAGCTCCCTAACTCTTATGGAAGATACGCAGTATTTT

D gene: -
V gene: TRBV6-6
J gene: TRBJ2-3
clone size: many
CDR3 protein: CASHGGEDTQYF
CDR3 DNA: TGTGCCAGCCACGGAGGAGAAGATACGCAGTATTTT

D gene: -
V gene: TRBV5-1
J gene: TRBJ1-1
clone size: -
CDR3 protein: CASSSTGLGTEAFF
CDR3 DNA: TGCGCCAGCAGCTCGACAGGCCTTGGCACTGAAGCTTTCTTT

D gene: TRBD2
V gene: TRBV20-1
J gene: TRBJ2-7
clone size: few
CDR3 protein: CSASLAGVIEQYF
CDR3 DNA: TGCAGTGCATCACTAGCGGGGGTTATCGAGCAGTACTTC

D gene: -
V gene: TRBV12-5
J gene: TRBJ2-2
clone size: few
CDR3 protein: CASGLATTDTGELFF
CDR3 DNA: TGTGCTAGTGGTTTGGCGACTACCGACACCGGGGAGCTGTTTTTT

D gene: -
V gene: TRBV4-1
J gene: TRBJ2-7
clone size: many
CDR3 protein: CASSQEQGPYEQYF
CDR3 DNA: TGCGCCAGCAGCCAAGAGCAGGGACCCTACGAGCAGTACTTC

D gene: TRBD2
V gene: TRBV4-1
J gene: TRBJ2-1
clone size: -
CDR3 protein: CASSQTLAGEDGEQFF
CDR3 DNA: TGCGCCAGCAGCCAAACACTAGCGGGAGAGGACGGTGAGCAGTTCTTC

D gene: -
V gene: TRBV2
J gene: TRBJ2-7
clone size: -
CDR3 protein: CASKVVGQGGYEQYF
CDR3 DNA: TGTGCCAGCAAGGTAGTAGGGCAGGGCGGCTACGAGCAGTACTTC

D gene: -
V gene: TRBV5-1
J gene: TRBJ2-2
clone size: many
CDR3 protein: CASSLDRITGELFF
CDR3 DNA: TGCGCCAGCAGCTTGGACAGGATCACCGGGGAGCTGTTTTTT

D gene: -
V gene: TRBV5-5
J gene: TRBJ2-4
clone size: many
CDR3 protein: CASSWLTAKNIQYF
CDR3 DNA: TGTGCCAGCAGCTGGCTGACGGCCAAAAACATTCAGTACTTC

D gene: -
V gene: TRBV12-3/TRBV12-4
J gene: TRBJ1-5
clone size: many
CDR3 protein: CASSLHTGIVQPQHF
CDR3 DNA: TGTGCCAGCAGTTTGCACACAGGTATTGTTCAGCCCCAGCATTTT

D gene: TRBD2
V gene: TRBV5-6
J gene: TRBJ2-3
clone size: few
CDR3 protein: CASSLSEGGTRLTDTQYF
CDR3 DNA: TGTGCCAGCAGCTTATCTGAGGGGGGGACTAGACTAACAGATACGCAGTATTTT

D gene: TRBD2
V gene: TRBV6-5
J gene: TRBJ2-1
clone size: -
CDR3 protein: CASSPSGIPSSYNEQFF
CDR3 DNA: TGTGCCAGCAGTCCCAGCGGGATTCCGAGCTCCTACAATGAGCAGTTCTTC

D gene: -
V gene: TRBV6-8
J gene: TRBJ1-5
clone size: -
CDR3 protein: CASSFWGRKEGSKGNQPQHF
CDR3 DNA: TGTGCCAGCAGTTTTTGGGGCCGTAAGGAGGGGAGTAAGGGCAATCAGCCCCAGCATTTT

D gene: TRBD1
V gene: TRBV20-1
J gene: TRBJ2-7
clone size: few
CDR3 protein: CSARALTGGLGQYF
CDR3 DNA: TGCAGTGCTAGAGCGCTGACAGGGGGGTTGGGGCAGTACTTC

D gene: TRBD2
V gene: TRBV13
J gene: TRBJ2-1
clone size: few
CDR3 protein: CASSLAGTRYNEQFF
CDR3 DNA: TGTGCCAGCAGCTTAGCTGGGACTAGGTACAATGAGCAGTTCTTC

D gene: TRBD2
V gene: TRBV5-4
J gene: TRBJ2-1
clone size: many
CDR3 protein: CASSWGLDYDNEQFF
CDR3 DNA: TGTGCCAGCAGCTGGGGACTAGACTACGACAATGAGCAGTTCTTC

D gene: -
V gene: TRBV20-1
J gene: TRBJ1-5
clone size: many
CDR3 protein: CSAGPRPDQPQHF
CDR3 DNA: TGCAGTGCGGGGCCCCGGCCGGATCAGCCCCAGCATTTT

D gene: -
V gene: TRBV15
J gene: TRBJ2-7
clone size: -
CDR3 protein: CATSRDFQQGRYEQYF
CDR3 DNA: TGTGCCACCAGCAGAGATTTTCAACAGGGACGCTACGAGCAGTACTTC

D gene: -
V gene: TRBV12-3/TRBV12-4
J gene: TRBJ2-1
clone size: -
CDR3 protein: CASSFSRVRNEQFF
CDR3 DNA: TGTGCCAGCAGTTTTTCCCGGGTCCGCAATGAGCAGTTCTTC

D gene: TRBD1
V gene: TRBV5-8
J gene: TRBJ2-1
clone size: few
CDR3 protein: CASSFQGASYNEQFF
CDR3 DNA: TGTGCCAGCAGCTTCCAGGGGGCCTCCTACAATGAGCAGTTCTTC

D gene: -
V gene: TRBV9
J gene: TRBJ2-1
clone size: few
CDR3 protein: CASSPGTAYNEQFF
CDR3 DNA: TGTGCCAGCAGCCCCGGGACCGCATACAATGAGCAGTTCTTC

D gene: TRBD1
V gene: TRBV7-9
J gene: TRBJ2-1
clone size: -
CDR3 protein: CASSIDRDRGRWDEQFF
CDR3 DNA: TGTGCCAGCAGCATCGACCGGGACAGGGGGCGCTGGGATGAGCAGTTCTTC

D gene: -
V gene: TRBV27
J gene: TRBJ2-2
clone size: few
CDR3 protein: CASSLDSGGGELFF
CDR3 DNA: TGTGCCAGCAGTCTTGACAGTGGTGGCGGGGAGCTGTTTTTT

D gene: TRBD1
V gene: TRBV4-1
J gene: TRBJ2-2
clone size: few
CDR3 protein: CASSQPGQRLPGELFF
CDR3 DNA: TGCGCCAGCAGCCAGCCGGGACAGAGGCTTCCCGGGGAGCTGTTTTTT

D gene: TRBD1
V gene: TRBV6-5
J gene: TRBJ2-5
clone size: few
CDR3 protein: CASSYPGQGRETQYF
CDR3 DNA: TGTGCCAGCAGTTACCCGGGACAGGGCCGCGAGACCCAGTACTTC

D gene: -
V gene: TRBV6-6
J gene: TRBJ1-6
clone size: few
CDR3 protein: CASSPDGGERSPLHF
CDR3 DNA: TGTGCCAGCAGCCCGGACGGCGGTGAGCGGTCACCCCTCCACTTT

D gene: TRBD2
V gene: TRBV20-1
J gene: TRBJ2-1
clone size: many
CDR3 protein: CSAAGVKWHEQFF
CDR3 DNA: TGCAGTGCCGCGGGAGTAAAGTGGCATGAGCAGTTCTTC

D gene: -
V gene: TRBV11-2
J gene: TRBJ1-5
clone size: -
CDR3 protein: CASSLDPGSNQPQHF
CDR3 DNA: TGTGCCAGCAGCTTAGATCCTGGTAGCAATCAGCCCCAGCATTTT